This TCR beta chain was identified during a study of tumor and adjacent non-tumor tissue in lung cancer listed by TCRdb under 2018. Study-level background: Of the cohort, more than ten patients had adenocarcinoma, 2 had squamous cell carcinoma and 1 had small cell lung cancer. Among the approximately 15 patients, ages ranged from roughly 30 to 76 years, some 10 were men and 5 were women, and disease was TNM stage I to III. TCRbeta CDR3 sequencing was performed on a few dozen paired specimens, with one tumor sample and one normal lung sample collected per patient. In total, sequencing yielded 100 million to 150 million productive TCRbeta reads, which works out to an average of about 4.2 million reads per sample. The study compared bulk TCRbeta repertoires from lung tumor tissue and matched distant non-tumor lung tissue of roughly 14 lung cancer patients. Overall results and qualifications from the work: Neither the sequencing platform nor unique molecular identifiers are mentioned in the methods. TCR diversity was significantly higher in younger patients, and higher tumor TCR diversity was associated with shorter overall and disease-free survival. Because peripheral blood was not sequenced, the blood TCRbeta repertoires of the lung cancer patients in the study went unexamined. The cohort had only 15 patients, and the authors noted that larger samples and more detailed clinical data are needed. Significantly higher TCR diversity (inverse Simpson) was observed in tumor tissue than in normal lung tissue (approximately 440 vs 150, P = 0.0075, Mann-Whitney U test). A significantly larger cumulative share of the repertoire was made up by the top 100 clones in normal lung than in tumor tissue.

RNA was isolated from bulk, unsorted tissue, and RNA quality was assessed with a NanoDrop ND-1000 and an Agilent 2100. Newly diagnosed lung cancer patients without prior chemotherapy who had been admitted for thoracic surgery in China between August and November 2014 were enrolled as donors. Patients who had received previous radiotherapy or chemotherapy, or who had another concurrent cancer, were excluded from the study. Pieces of surgical tissue measuring 1-2 cm3 were kept in RNAlater solution and stored at -80 degrees C until use. With regard to this clonotype: Its antigen target is currently unknown. No much larger clone exists at a distance of one base, and base qualities are not known.

The CDR3 spans 15 residues, from the cysteine through the phenylalanine. The read is trimmed to its CDR3 DNA, 45 bases read in frame from base 1. A distance of 21 bases separates the germline ends of V and J, which lose 4 bases and 14 bases respectively. The germline V gene yields SGHAT for CDR1 and FQNNGV for CDR2. Library preparation employed multiplex PCR. The instrument was an Illumina HiSeq 2500. Following protocols modified from ARM-PCR, the researchers constructed TCRbeta libraries through three rounds of nested PCR with primers (Table S4). PCR products of 200-500 bp were gel-excised and purified with the QIAquick gel extraction kit before sequencing. The published analysis was carried out like this. Reads were cleaned with Trimmomatic, merged with FLASH into complete CDR3 sequences, and assigned to V(D)J germline segments with MiTCR. Clonal diversity was calculated as the inverse Simpson's index using VDJtools. A read counted as productive if the sequence was in-frame and lacked a premature stop codon. TCRdb handled the public reads itself, with Q25 trimming in fastp and clone calling in MiXCR, and kept productive beta chains. Each CDR3 protein gets just one entry, which takes the most common genes and DNA from the rows behind it. TCRdb, not the authors, supplied the V and J calls. Within this sample are approximately 79,000 distinct CDR3 sequences, with about 61% of them counted one time only. 15% of the sample is in the top ten clones.

The clonotype originates from a man between 65 and 85 years old with non-small cell lung cancer. The sequencing sample was made of lung tumor tissue. The receptor chain draws on TRBV11-2 and TRBJ1-6; a tentative D call is TRBD1 (5 bases match). The sequenced DNA: TGTGCCAGCAGCTCAATGAGGACAAGGACCTCATCCCTCCACTTT. Protein translation: CASSSMRTRTSSLHF.